This passage covers 23 T cell receptor beta chains from one sample sequenced in a study of CD8+CD57+ T cells in acquired aplastic anemia. Profiling that covered TCR beta VDJ and CDR3 relied on genomic DNA as its template. TCRdb redid the calling of the reads with MiXCR, one entry per CDR3 protein. The sample lists some 180,000 distinct CDR3 sequences, roughly three fifths occurring once. The patients chosen for sequencing had shown expansion of CD8+CD57+ cells (detected by flow cytometry). Sequenced input: sorted CD4+, CD8+, or CD8+CD57+ T cells (not recorded which) from PBMCs. These receptors were obtained from a human donor with aplastic anemia.

This chain uses TRBV10-2 with TRBJ1-2, with D possibly TRBD1 on 6 matching bases. The CDR3 is made up of 14 amino acids. The germline V and J ends were trimmed by 5 bases and 1 base, with 11 bases remaining between them. Germline lookup yields CDR1 WSHSY and CDR2 SAAADI. The chain's CDR3 is CASSLSDSNYGYTF. CDR3 in DNA: TGCGCCAGCAGTCTCTCGGACAGTAACTATGGCTACACCTTC.

The genes are TRBV25-1 and TRBJ2-7; the match to TRBD2 covers 7 bases. V shed 6 bases, J shed 1 base, and the junction held 6 bases outside the gene matches. Germline V gene data show CDR1 as MGHDK and CDR2 as SYGVNS. CDR3 length: 14 residues. The CDR3 spells CASRWGRESYEQYF. CDR3 in DNA: TGTGCCAGCAGGTGGGGGAGGGAGTCCTACGAGCAGTACTTC.

This sequence joins TRBV29-1 and TRBJ1-2; D gene ambiguous. The CDR3 sequence is 14 residues long. Germline values: CDR1 SQVTM, CDR2 ANQGSEA. V was shortened by 2 bases and J by 8 bases, with 18 bases between the two germline ends. CDR3: CSVETDREKGGYTF. As DNA, the CDR3 is TGCAGCGTTGAAACGGACCGCGAGAAAGGGGGCTACACCTTC.

This clonotype was observed a few times. One junction end does not reproduce the germline sequence, and a read error may be involved. The rearrangement uses TRBV7-7 and TRBJ2-7, with D hard to call. The CDR3 has 16 amino acids. Per the germline V gene, CDR1 is SSHAT and CDR2 is FNYEAQ (reference sequence). CDR3 loop: CASSQSPPRIGYEQYF. CDR3 DNA sequence: TGTGCTAGCAGCCAGAGCCCTCCACGGATAGGCTACGAGCAGTACTTC.

The chain employs TRBV7-9 and TRBJ2-7; TRBD2 aligns across 13 bases. Germline V lookup: CDR1 SEHNR, CDR2 FQNEAQ (reference sequence). The CDR3 has 16 residues. J lost 4 bases, V lost 7 bases, and 10 bases had no gene match. CDR3 sequence reads: CASTAPGLAGRYEQYF. In nucleotides, the CDR3 is TGTGCCAGCACCGCACCGGGACTAGCGGGACGGTACGAGCAGTACTTC.

The chain joins TRBV29-1 to TRBJ2-1; 9 positions agree with TRBD1. Per germline, CDR1 SQVTM and CDR2 ANQGSEA. With V trimmed by 0 bases and J by 5 bases, 5 bases remained unmatched. The CDR3 length is 15 residues. The CDR3 sequence is CSVEDGTGTHNEQFF. CDR3 coding DNA: TGCAGCGTTGAAGACGGGACAGGGACCCACAATGAGCAGTTCTTC.

The chain couples TRBV25-1 to TRBJ2-7; D ambiguous. V was shortened by 3 bases and J by 12 bases, with 9 bases between the two germline ends. CDR3 size: 10 residues. Germline V gene sequence: CDR1 MGHDK, CDR2 SYGVNS. This chain's CDR3 is CASSDTAWYF. CDR3 sequence (DNA): TGTGCCAGCAGTGACACCGCGTGGTACTTC.

This chain joins TRBV12-3 or TRBV12-4 and TRBJ1-5; 7 nucleotides agree with TRBD1. The CDR3 length is 14 residues. Trimming removed 7 bases from V and 6 bases from J; junction bases left unmatched: 9. CDR3 sequence (DNA): TGTGCCAGCACCCTTGGGGACAGTCCTCAGCCCCAGCATTTT. Translating it yields CASTLGDSPQPQHF.

This clonotype was found many times. The rearrangement joins TRBV6-5 to TRBJ1-2; D is possibly TRBD1 (6 bases). The CDR3 sequence is 15 residues long. The V and J ends lost 0 bases and 4 bases respectively, with 12 bases between them. The germline V gene has CDR1 MNHEY and CDR2 SVGAGI. The CDR3 region is CASSYSRGGGYGYTF. In DNA form, the CDR3 reads TGTGCCAGCAGTTACTCGAGAGGAGGGGGCTATGGCTACACCTTC.

The CDR3 is CATSDWGDQPNNEQFF. The CDR3 coding sequence is TGTGCCACCAGTGATTGGGGGGACCAACCAAACAATGAGCAGTTCTTC. V is TRBV24-1 and J is TRBJ2-1; D might be TRBD2 (6 bases). The CDR3 covers 16 residues. V dropped 2 bases and J dropped 5 bases, with 15 bases sitting between them. Germline CDR1 reads KGHDR; CDR2 reads SFDVKD.

The chain links TRBV20-1 to TRBJ2-7; D remains unclear. The ends were cut back, 0 bases at V and 6 bases at J, with 9 bases in the middle. Germline CDR1 and CDR2: DFQATT and SNEGSKA (reference sequence). The CDR3 contains 12 residues. The CDR3 protein is CSARDQGTEQYF. In nucleotides, the CDR3 is TGCAGTGCTAGAGATCAAGGTACCGAGCAGTACTTC.

Notes on this clonotype: Given the absence of the conserved phenylalanine or tryptophan at the CDR3 end, a read error is likely. The DNA of the CDR3 is TGTGCCATCAGTGGTGGGGCCCGGGAGACCCAGTACCTC. The encoded protein is CAISGGARETQYL. The V call is TRBV10-3, the J call TRBJ2-5; TRBD1 might be the D (5 bases). The CDR3 is 13 amino acids. The V end was cut by 4 bases, the J end by 5 bases, with 11 bases between. Germline CDR1 reads ENHRY; CDR2 reads SYGVKD.

This clonotype was counted at least ten times. This chain uses TRBV7-9 with TRBJ2-3; perhaps TRBD1 as D (6 bases). There are 16 residues in the CDR3. With 5 bases removed from V and 2 bases from J, the gap between germline ends came to 17 bases. CDR1 is SEHNR and CDR2 is FQNEAQ in the germline V gene (reference sequence). The CDR3, as DNA: TGTGCCAGCAGCCGAGGGGCGTGGGGACACACAGATACGCAGTATTTT. Amino acids: CASSRGAWGHTDTQYF.

There are many counts of this clonotype. The chain employs TRBV4-1 and TRBJ1-2, with D maybe TRBD1 (6 bases). The germline V gene encodes CDR1 MGHRA and CDR2 YSYEKL. Trimming took off 5 bases at V and 8 bases at J, with 21 bases between the two ends. CDR3 length: 15 amino acids. Written as DNA, the CDR3 is TGCGCCAGCAGCGATCGTCCGGGGGCGGGTTGGGGCTACACCTTC. It codes for CASSDRPGAGWGYTF.

The chain joins TRBV7-3 to TRBJ2-5; D is unclear. The CDR3 consists of 13 residues. V lost 2 bases and J lost 5, with 9 bases in between. Germline V lookup: CDR1 SGHTA, CDR2 FQGTGA. CDR3 coding DNA: TGTGCCAGCAGCTTAGCGGTGGGGGAGACCCAGTACTTC. This translates into CASSLAVGETQYF.

The table lists this clonotype with a few counts. A much bigger clone sits one base away, suggesting this may be a read error. This chain links TRBV19 with TRBJ1-2, with D unresolved. The CDR3 length is 15 residues. The ends were cut back, 1 base at V and 4 bases at J, with 13 bases in the middle. Germline V gene data show CDR1 as LNHDA and CDR2 as SQIVND (reference sequence). The DNA of the CDR3 is TGTGCCAGTAGTATAGGTTCGGGGTTGGCCTATGGCTACACCTTC. Its translation: CASSIGSGLAYGYTF.

This clonotype turned up a few times. The chain carries TRBV10-1 and TRBJ2-7; D call uncertain. V lost 10 bases and J lost 0, with 10 bases in between. The germline CDR1 and CDR2 sequences are WNHNN and SYGVQD (reference sequence). CDR3 size: 12 residues. CDR3 coding DNA: TGCGCCATCCAGACGGACTCCTACGAGCAGTACTTC. The encoded protein is CAIQTDSYEQYF.

This chain uses TRBV7-2 with TRBJ2-1; 10 bases map to TRBD2. The length of the CDR3 is 16 residues. V was pared by 6 bases and J by 7 bases, with 12 bases of the junction left unmatched. Germline V gene lookup returns CDR1 SGHTA and CDR2 FQGNSA. The chain's CDR3 is CASSFFVSGRGNEQFF. As DNA, the CDR3 is TGTGCCAGCAGTTTCTTCGTCAGCGGGAGGGGGAATGAGCAGTTCTTC.

This chain connects TRBV11-1 to TRBJ1-3; 8 positions match TRBD1. The J segment lost 2 bases and the V segment lost 3 bases, leaving 3 bases of the junction unmatched. CDR3 length equals 15 residues. CDR1 SGHAT and CDR2 FQDESV come from the germline V gene (reference sequence). CDR3 coding DNA: TGTGCCAGCAGCTTGGACAGGGCGACTGGAAACACCATATATTTT. It encodes CASSLDRATGNTIYF.

This clonotype has just a few counts. Mismatch with germline at one junction end may stem from a read error. This chain uses TRBV6-5 with TRBJ2-3, with TRBD1 as a possible D gene (5 bases). The CDR3 loop spans 12 amino acids. Germline assignment: CDR1 MNHEY and CDR2 SVGAGI. CDR3 nucleotide sequence: TGTGCCATCAGTCAACAGGACGGCTCGCAGTATTTT. This codes for CAISQQDGSQYF.

This clonotype was found a few times. The V and J genes are TRBV24-1 and TRBJ2-1; 11 bases are a match to TRBD1. Trimming removed 4 bases from V and 6 bases from J; junction bases left unmatched: 4. Germline V gives CDR1 KGHDR, CDR2 SFDVKD. The CDR3 runs 15 residues. The CDR3 spells CATSDPGTGGNEQFF. The CDR3 DNA sequence: TGTGCCACCAGTGACCCTGGGACAGGGGGCAATGAGCAGTTCTTC.

As for this clonotype: The germline gene is not matched at one end of the junction; a read error may be the cause. This chain joins TRBV19 and TRBJ2-5; D could derive from TRBD1 or TRBD2 (5 bases each). This CDR3 has 12 amino acids. Germline CDR1 is LNHDA and CDR2 is SQIVND (reference sequence). In DNA, the CDR3 is TGTGCCAGTAGTACTCAGGGAGAGACCCAGTACTTT. Amino acid sequence: CASSTQGETQYF. The whole variable domain, remainder taken from reference TRBV19 and TRBJ2-5, is DGGITQSPKYLFRKEGQNVTLSCEQNLNHDAMYWYRQDPGQGLRLIYYSQIVNDFQKGDIAEGYSVSREKKESFPLTVTSAQKNPTAFYLCASSTQGETQYFGPGTRLLVL.

This sequence joins TRBV15 and TRBJ1-1, with D hard to call. There are 13 residues in the CDR3. Trimming took off 5 bases at V and 5 bases at J, with 12 bases between the two ends. Per germline, CDR1 LNHNV and CDR2 YYDKDF (reference sequence). For the CDR3, the DNA is TGTGCCACCAGCTTCCGAGCGGGAACTGAAGCTTTCTTT. Protein: CATSFRAGTEAFF.